Each of the 10 T cell receptor beta chains below was sequenced from the same sample in a study of cytomegalovirus exposure and HLA in healthy donors. Use of 60 Vbeta and 13 Jbeta primers characterized the PCR. Assay used: immunoSEQ multiplex PCR; TCRdb lists only in-frame clones, some missing. The profile shows roughly 140,000 clones, approximately 80% of them singletons. Material: PBMCs. The receptor source for this set is a woman in her 40s in good health and CMV-seropositive.

The V and J genes are TRBV7-9 and TRBJ2-1, with D perhaps TRBD2 (6 bases). Germline V gene sequence: CDR1 SEHNR, CDR2 FQNEAQ (reference sequence). The CDR3 consists of 15 residues. Trimming removed 5 bases at V and 5 bases at J, with 16 bases between. CDR3 protein: CASSASGLMDNEQFF. CDR3 sequence (DNA): TGTGCCAGCAGCGCGTCGGGACTGATGGACAATGAGCAGTTCTTC.

This clone came up a few times. The limits of the CDR3 on the DNA are not certain, so only TCRdb's listed CDR3 is given. The genes are TRBV6-6 and TRBJ2-1; the table calls TRBD2, which could not be checked here. The length of the CDR3 is 14 amino acids, counting both ends. In germline, CDR1 is MNHNY, CDR2 SVGAGI (reference sequence). The CDR3: CASSLAGGFFWQFF.

This clone was counted once. The V gene is TRBV7-9, the J gene TRBJ1-4; unclear D gene. The ends were cut back, 11 bases at V and 2 bases at J, with 15 bases in the middle. Germline CDR1 and CDR2: SEHNR and FQNEAQ (reference sequence). The CDR3 is 14 amino acids. For the CDR3, the DNA is TGTGCCTTCGTCGGGGTCGGGACTAATGAAAAACTGTTTTTT. Protein product: CAFVGVGTNEKLFF.

V usage is TRBV18 and J usage is TRBJ1-2; 9 nucleotides line up with TRBD1. This CDR3 has 15 amino acids. From germline, CDR1 is KGHSH and CDR2 LQKENI. The trim removed 2 bases at V and 5 bases at J, leaving 6 bases unmatched. In DNA form, the CDR3 reads TGTGCCAGCTCACCAGACGGACAGGGGAGGTATGGCTACACCTTC. This sequence encodes CASSPDGQGRYGYTF.

This clone was seen a few times. CDR3 residues: CASSDTSGRTDTQYF. The CDR3 DNA reads TGCGCCAGCAGCGACACTAGCGGGAGAACAGATACGCAGTATTTT. The V call is TRBV5-1, the J call TRBJ2-3, with 11 positions matching TRBD2. This CDR3 is 15 amino acids long. The trim removed 4 bases at V and 3 bases at J, leaving 4 bases unmatched. Germline V lookup: CDR1 SGHRS, CDR2 YFSETQ. Looking up the rest from reference TRBV5-1 and TRBJ2-3 gives the full variable domain: KAGVTQTPRYLIKTRGQQVTLSCSPISGHRSVSWYQQTPGQGLQFLFEYFSETQRNKGNFPGRFSGRQFSNSRSEMNVSTLELGDSALYLCASSDTSGRTDTQYFGPGTRLTVL.

This clone has only a few counts. The V and J genes are TRBV29-1 and TRBJ2-7; 8 positions agree with TRBD1. The CDR3 runs 13 residues. Germline trimming cut 5 bases from V and 3 bases from J; bases unmatched to any gene: 6. From germline, CDR1 is SQVTM and CDR2 ANQGSEA. The CDR3 protein is CSVYLQGVYEQYF. CDR3 nucleotide sequence: TGCAGCGTTTATTTACAGGGGGTCTACGAGCAGTACTTC.

The CDR3 region has the DNA TGTGCCAGCAGCTCACGGGTCGGACAGGGATCCCTTGGGGCCTACGAGCAGTACTTC. Translating gives CASSSRVGQGSLGAYEQYF. The chain combines TRBV27 with TRBJ2-7; 8 bases align to TRBD1. The germline V gene encodes CDR1 MNHEY and CDR2 SMNVEV (reference sequence). This CDR3 has 19 amino acids. V lost 6 bases to trimming and J lost 2 bases; unmatched junction nucleotides: 21.

V and J are TRBV9 and TRBJ2-1; D might be TRBD1 (6 bases). This CDR3 region has 14 residues. Germline V gene data show CDR1 as SGDLS and CDR2 as YYNGEE. V lost 4 bases to trimming and J lost 8 bases, with 16 bases between them. CDR3 loop: CASSLQSQGDEQFF. CDR3 DNA sequence: TGTGCCAGCAGCCTCCAATCACAGGGTGATGAGCAGTTCTTC.

The chain links TRBV28 to TRBJ2-1; 7 bases agree with TRBD1. The CDR3 contains 15 residues. The J segment lost 4 bases and the V segment lost 5 bases, leaving 8 bases of the junction unmatched. Germline lookup yields CDR1 MDHEN and CDR2 SYDVKM. CDR3: CASSTSGTAYNEQFF. In nucleotides, the CDR3 is TGTGCCAGCAGTACCTCCGGGACAGCTTACAATGAGCAGTTCTTC.

This chain joins TRBV6-6 and TRBJ2-2; the D is unclear. Germline assignment: CDR1 MNHNY and CDR2 SVGAGI (reference sequence). The CDR3 spans 14 residues. V was trimmed by 5 bases and J by 5 bases, leaving 12 bases between them. The CDR3 loop is CASSGSSLTGELFF. As DNA, the CDR3 is TGTGCCAGCAGTGGCAGTAGCCTGACCGGGGAGCTGTTTTTT.